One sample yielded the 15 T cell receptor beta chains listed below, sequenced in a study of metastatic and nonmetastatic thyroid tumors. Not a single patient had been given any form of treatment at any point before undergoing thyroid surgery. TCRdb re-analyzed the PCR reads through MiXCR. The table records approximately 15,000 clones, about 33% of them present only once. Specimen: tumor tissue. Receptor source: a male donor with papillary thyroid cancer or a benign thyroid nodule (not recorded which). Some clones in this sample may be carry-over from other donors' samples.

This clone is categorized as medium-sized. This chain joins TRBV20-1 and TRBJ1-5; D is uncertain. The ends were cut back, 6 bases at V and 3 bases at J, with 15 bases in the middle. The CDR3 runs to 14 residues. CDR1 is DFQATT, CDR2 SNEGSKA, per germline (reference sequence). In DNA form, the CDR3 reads TGCAGTGCGAGCTCGGGAGGGCACAATCAGCCCCAGCATTTT. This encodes CSASSGGHNQPQHF.

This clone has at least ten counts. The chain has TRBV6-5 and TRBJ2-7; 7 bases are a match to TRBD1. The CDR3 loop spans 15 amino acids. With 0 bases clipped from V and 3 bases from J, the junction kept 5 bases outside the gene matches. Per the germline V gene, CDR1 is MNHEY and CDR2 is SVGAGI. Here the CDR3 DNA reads TGTGCCAGCAGTTACTCGGCAGGGGGAGTCTACGAGCAGTACTTC. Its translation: CASSYSAGGVYEQYF.

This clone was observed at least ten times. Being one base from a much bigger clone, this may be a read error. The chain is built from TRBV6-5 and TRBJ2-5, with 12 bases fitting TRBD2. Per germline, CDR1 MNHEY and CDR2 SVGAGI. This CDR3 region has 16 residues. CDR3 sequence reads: CASSYSGTSGQETRYF. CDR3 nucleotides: TGTGCCAGCAGTTACTCCGGGACTAGCGGGCAAGAGACCCGGTACTTC.

The CDR3 DNA reads TGTGCCAGCAGCCCAGGGACAGCCCTTCTCGGCTACACCTTC. As protein: CASSPGTALLGYTF. The rearrangement joins TRBV5-5 to TRBJ1-2, with 7 bases that match TRBD1. V was pared by 4 bases and J by 8 bases, with 11 bases of the junction left unmatched. The CDR3 has 14 amino acids. Germline CDR1 reads SGHKS; CDR2 reads YYEKEE (reference sequence).

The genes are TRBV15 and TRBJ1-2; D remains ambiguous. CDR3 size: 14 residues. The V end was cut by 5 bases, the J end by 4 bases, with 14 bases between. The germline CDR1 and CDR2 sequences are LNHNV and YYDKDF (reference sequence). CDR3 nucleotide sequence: TGTGCCACCAGCCACGTCGAGTCCAGCTATGGCTACACCTTC. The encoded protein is CATSHVESSYGYTF.

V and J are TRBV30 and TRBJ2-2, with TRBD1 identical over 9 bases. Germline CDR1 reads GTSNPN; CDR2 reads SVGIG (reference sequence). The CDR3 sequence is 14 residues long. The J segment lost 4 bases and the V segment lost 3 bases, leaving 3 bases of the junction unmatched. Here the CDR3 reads CAWSGQGRTGELFF. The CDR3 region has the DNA TGTGCCTGGAGCGGACAGGGGCGCACCGGGGAGCTGTTTTTT.

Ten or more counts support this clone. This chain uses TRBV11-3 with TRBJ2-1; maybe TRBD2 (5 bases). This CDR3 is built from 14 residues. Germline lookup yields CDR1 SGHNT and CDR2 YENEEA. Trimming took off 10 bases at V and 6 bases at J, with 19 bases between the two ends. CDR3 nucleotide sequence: TGTGCCACCCGGAACGGGCCCGGGGTCAATGAGCAGTTCTTC. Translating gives CATRNGPGVNEQFF. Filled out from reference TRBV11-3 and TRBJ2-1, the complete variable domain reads EAGVVQSPRYKIIEKKQPVAFWCNPISGHNTLYWYLQNLGQGPELLIRYENEEAVDDSQLPKDRFSAERLKGVDSTLKIQPAELGDSAVYLCATRNGPGVNEQFFGPGTRLTVL.

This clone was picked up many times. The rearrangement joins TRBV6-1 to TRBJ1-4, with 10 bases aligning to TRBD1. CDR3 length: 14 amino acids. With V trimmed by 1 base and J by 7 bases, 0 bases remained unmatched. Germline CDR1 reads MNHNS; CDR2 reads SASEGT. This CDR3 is CASSEGQGAEKLFF. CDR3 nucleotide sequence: TGTGCCAGCAGTGAAGGACAGGGGGCTGAAAAACTGTTTTTT.

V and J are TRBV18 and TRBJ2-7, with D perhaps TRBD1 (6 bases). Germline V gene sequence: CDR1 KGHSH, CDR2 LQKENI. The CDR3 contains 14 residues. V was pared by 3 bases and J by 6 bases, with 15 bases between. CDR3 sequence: CASSPGHQGTEQYF. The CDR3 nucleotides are TGTGCCAGCTCACCGGGACACCAAGGGACCGAGCAGTACTTC.

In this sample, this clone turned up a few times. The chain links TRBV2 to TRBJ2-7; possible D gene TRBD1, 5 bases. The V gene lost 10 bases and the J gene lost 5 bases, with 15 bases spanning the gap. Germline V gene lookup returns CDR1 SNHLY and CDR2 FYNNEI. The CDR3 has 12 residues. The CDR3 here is CATSCWTHEQYF. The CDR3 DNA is TGTGCCACTTCTTGCTGGACACACGAGCAGTACTTC. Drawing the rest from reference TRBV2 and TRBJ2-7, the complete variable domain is EPEVTQTPSHQVTQMGQEVILRCVPISNHLYFYWYRQILGQKVEFLVSFYNNEISEKSEIFDDQFSVERPDGSNFTLKIRSTKLEDSAMYFCATSCWTHEQYFGPGTRLTVT.

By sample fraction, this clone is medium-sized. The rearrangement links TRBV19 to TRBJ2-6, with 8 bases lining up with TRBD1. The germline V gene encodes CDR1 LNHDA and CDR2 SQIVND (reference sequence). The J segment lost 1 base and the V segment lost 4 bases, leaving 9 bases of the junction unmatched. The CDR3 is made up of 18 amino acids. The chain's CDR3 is CASSTRTGSGSGANVLTF. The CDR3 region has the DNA TGTGCCAGTAGTACCCGGACAGGGTCAGGGTCTGGGGCCAACGTCCTGACTTTC.

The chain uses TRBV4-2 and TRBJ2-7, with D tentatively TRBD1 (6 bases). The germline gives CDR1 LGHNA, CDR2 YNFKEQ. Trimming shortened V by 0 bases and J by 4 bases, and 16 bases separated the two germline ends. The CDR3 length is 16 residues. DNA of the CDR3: TGTGCCAGCAGCCAAGACCCACTACAGGGAAGGTACGAGCAGTACTTC. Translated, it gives CASSQDPLQGRYEQYF.

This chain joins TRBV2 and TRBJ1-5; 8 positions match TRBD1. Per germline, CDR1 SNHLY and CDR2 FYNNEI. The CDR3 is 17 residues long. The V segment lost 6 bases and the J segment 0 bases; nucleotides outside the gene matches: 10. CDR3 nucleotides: TGTGCCAGCAGACAGGGGGGAGATTCTTATAGCAATCAGCCCCAGCATTTT. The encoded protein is CASRQGGDSYSNQPQHF.

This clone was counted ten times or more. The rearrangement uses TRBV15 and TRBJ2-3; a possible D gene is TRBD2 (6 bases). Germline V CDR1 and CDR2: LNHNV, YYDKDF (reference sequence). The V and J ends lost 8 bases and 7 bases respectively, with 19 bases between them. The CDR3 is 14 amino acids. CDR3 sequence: CATSDYVTDHTQYF. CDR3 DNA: TGTGCCACCTCGGACTACGTCACAGATCATACGCAGTATTTT.

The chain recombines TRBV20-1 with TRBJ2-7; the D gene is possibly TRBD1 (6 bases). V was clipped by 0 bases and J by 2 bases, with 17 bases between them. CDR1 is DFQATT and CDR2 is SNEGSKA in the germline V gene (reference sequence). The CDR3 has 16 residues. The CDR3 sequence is CSARDSDRLQTYEQYF. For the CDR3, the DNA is TGCAGTGCTAGAGATTCGGACAGACTCCAGACCTACGAGCAGTACTTC.